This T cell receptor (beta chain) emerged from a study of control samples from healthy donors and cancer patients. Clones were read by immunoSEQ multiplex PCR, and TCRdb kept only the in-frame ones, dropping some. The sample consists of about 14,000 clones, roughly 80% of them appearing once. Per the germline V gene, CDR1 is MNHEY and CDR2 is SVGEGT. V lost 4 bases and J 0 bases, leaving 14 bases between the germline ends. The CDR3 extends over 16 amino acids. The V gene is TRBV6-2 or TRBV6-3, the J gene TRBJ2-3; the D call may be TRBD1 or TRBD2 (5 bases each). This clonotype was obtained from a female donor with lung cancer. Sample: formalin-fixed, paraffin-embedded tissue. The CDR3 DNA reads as TGTGCCAGCAGTTCATTCGGGACGGTTAGCACAGATACGCAGTATTTT. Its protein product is CASSSFGTVSTDTQYF.